This TCR beta chain was sequenced for a study of blood T cell repertoires in COVID-19. Clones were read by immunoSEQ multiplex PCR, and TCRdb kept only the in-frame ones, dropping some. This table has around 60,000 clones, 70% to 90% appearing once. CDR3 length: 17 residues. With 0 bases removed from V and 5 bases from J, the gap between germline ends came to 19 bases. Germline CDR1 is LNHNV and CDR2 is YYDKDF (reference sequence). The sequencing input was peripheral blood. V gene TRBV15 combines with J gene TRBJ1-2; D possibly corresponds to TRBD1 (5 bases). This TCR derives from a human donor in a cohort sampled during active COVID-19. The CDR3 region has the DNA TGTGCCACCAGCAGAGATTGGGTCGTGAGGCAGGGATATGGCTACACCTTC. This encodes CATSRDWVVRQGYGYTF.